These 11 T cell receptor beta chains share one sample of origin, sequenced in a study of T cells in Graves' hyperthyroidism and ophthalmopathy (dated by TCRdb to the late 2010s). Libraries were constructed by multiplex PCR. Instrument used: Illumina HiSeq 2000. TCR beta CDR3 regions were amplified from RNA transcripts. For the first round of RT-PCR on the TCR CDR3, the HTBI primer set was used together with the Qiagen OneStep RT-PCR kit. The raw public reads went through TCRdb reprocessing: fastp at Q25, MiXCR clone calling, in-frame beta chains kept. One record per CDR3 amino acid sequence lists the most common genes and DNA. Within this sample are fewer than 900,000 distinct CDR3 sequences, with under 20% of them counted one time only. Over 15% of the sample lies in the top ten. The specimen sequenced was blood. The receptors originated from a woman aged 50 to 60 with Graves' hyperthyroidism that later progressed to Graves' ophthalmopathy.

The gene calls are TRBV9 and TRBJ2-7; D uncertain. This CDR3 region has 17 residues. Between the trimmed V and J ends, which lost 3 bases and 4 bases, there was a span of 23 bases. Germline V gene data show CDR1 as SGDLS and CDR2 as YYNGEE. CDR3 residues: CASSARLDPDSFYEQYF. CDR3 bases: TGTGCCAGCAGCGCCCGATTGGATCCGGATAGTTTTTACGAGCAGTACTTC.

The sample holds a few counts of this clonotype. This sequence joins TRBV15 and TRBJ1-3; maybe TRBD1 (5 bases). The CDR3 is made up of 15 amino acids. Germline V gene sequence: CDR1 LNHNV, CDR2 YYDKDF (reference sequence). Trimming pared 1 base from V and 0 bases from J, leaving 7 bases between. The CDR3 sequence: CATSRGQTSGNTIYF. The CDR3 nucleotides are TGTGCCACCAGCAGAGGACAGACCTCTGGAAACACCATATATTTT.

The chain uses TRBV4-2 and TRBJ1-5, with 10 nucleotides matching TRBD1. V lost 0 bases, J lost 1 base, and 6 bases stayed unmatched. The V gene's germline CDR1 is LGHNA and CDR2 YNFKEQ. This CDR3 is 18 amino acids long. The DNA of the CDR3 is TGTGCCAGCAGCCAAGAGACAGGGGGCATTTCAAGCAATCAGCCCCAGCATTTT. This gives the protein CASSQETGGISSNQPQHF.

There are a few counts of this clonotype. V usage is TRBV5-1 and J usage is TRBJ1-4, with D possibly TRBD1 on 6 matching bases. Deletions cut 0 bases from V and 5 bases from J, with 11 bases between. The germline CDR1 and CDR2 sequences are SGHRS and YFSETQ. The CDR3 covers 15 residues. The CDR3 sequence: CASSLGGAENEKLFF. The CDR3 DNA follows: TGCGCCAGCAGCTTGGGGGGGGCCGAGAATGAAAAACTGTTTTTT.

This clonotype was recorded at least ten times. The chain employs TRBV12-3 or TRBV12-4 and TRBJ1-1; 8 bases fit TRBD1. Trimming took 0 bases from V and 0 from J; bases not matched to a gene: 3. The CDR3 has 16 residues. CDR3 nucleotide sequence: TGTGCCAGCAGTTTAGCCCGGACAGGGCTGAACACTGAAGCTTTCTTT. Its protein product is CASSLARTGLNTEAFF.

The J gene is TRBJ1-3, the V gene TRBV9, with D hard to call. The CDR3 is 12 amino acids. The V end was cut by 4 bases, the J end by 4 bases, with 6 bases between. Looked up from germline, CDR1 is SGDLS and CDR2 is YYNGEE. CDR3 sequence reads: CASSNTGNTIYF. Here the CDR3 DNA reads TGTGCCAGCAGCAACACGGGAAACACCATATATTTT. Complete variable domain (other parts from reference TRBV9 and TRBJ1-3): DSGVTQTPKHLITATGQRVTLRCSPRSGDLSVYWYQQSLDQGLQFLIQYYNGEERAKGNILERFSAQQFPDLHSELNLSSLELGDSALYFCASSNTGNTIYFGEGSWLTVV.

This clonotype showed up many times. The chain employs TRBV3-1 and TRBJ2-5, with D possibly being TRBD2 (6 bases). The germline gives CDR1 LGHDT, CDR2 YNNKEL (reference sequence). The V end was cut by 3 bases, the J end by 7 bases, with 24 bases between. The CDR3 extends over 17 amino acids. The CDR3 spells CASSHHQERRASGTQYF. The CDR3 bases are TGTGCCAGCAGCCACCACCAGGAAAGGAGGGCCAGTGGGACCCAGTACTTC.

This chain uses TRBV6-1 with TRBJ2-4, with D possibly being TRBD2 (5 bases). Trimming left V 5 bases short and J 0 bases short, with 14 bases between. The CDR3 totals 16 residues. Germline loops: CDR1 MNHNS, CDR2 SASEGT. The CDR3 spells CASSRGSGKAKNIQYF. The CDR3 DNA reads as TGTGCCAGCAGTCGAGGGAGTGGTAAAGCCAAAAACATTCAGTACTTC.

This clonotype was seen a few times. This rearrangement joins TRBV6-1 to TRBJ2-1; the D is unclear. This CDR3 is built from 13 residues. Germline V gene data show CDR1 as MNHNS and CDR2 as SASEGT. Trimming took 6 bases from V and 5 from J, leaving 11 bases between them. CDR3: CASSRWGNNEQFF. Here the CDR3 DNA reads TGTGCCAGCAGCCGATGGGGAAACAATGAGCAGTTCTTC.

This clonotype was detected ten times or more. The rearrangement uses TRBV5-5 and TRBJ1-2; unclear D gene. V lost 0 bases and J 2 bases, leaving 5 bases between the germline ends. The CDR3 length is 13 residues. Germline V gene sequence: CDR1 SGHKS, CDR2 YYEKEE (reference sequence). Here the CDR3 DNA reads TGTGCCAGCAGCTTGGCCCTGAACTATGGCTACACCTTC. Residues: CASSLALNYGYTF.

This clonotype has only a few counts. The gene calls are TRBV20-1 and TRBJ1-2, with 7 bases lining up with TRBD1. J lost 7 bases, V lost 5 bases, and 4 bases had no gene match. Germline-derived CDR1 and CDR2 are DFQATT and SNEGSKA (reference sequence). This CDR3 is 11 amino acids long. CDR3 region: CSARQGGGYTF. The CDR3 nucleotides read TGCAGTGCTCGACAGGGAGGTGGCTACACCTTC.